This entry describes one T cell receptor (beta chain). The CDR3 length is 14 residues. Trimming removed 5 bases at V and 0 bases at J, with 9 bases between. The germline V gene has CDR1 SGHVS and CDR2 FNYEAQ. Per the original methods: Amplification of reference gene primers provided the estimated nucleated cell counts. Here immunoSEQ multiplex PCR was the method, and the copy in TCRdb shows in-frame clones only, minus some. V and J calls and clone size are copied from that table; D and trimming were computed from the DNA. The sample lists a few hundred thousand clones, approximately 84% occurring once. Recovered status in Cohort 3 required two negative PCRs, clearance, or symptom resolution. These data belong to a study of blood T cell repertoires in COVID-19. Study overall: Nucleic acid was either cDNA or gDNA, and it came from T cells, B-cell-depleted T cells, or PBMCs.

The source of this sequence is a woman aged 25 to 39 who had recovered from COVID-19. What was sequenced was PBMCs or T cells enriched from blood (not recorded which). The rearrangement uses TRBV7-6 and TRBJ2-3, with a tentative D call TRBD1 (5 bases). The CDR3 loop is CASSLQESTDTQYF. CDR3 coding DNA: TGTGCCAGCAGCCTACAGGAGAGCACAGATACGCAGTATTTT.